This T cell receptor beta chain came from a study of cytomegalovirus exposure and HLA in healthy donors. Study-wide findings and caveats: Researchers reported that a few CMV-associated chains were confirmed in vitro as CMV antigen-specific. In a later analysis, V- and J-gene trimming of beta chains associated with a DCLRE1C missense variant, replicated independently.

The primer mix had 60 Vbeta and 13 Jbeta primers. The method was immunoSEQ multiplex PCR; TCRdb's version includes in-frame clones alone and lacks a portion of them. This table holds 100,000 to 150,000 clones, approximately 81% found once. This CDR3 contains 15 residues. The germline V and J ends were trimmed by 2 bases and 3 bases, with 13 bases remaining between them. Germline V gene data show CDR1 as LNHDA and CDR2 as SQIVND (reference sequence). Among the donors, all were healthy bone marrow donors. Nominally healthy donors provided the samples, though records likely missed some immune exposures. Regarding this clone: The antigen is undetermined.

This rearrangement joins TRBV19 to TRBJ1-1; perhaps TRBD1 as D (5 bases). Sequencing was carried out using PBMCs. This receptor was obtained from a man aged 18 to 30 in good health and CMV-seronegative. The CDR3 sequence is CASSIQGVQDTEAFF. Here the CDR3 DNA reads TGTGCCAGTAGTATACAAGGGGTACAGGACACTGAAGCTTTCTTT.